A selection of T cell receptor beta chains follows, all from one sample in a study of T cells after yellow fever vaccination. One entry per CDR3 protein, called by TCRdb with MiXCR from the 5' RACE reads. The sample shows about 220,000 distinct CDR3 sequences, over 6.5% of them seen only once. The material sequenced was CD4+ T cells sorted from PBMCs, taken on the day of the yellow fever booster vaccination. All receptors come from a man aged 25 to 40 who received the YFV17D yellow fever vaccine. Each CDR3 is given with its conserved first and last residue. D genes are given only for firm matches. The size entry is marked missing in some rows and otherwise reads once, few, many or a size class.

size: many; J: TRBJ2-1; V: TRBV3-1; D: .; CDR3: CASSQGSLGNEQFF; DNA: TGTGCCAGCAGCCAAGGCTCATTAGGGAATGAGCAGTTCTTC
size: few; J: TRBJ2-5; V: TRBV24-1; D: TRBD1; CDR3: CATSAYRGTGLNGETQYF; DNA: TGTGCCACCAGCGCCTACCGCGGGACAGGGCTAAATGGGGAGACCCAGTACTTC
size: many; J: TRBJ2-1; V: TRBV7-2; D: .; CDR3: CASSILTIINNEQFF; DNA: TGTGCCAGCAGCATTTTAACCATTATAAACAATGAGCAGTTCTTC
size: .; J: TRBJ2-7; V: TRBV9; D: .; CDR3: CASSKAGTQGYEQYF; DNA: TGTGCCAGCAGCAAAGCCGGGACTCAGGGCTACGAGCAGTACTTC
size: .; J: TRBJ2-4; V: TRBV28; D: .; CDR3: CASSSTKLAKNIQYF; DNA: TGTGCCAGCAGCTCGACCAAGTTAGCCAAAAACATTCAGTACTTC
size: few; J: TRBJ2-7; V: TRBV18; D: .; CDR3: CASGRRDPGEQYF; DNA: TGTGCCAGCGGGCGGAGGGACCCGGGCGAGCAGTACTTC
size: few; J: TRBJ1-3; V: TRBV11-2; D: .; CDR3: CASSLVGAGSGNTIYF; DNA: TGTGCCAGCAGCTTAGTGGGAGCGGGCTCTGGAAACACCATATATTTT
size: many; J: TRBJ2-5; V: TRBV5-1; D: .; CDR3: CASSSGQPQETQYF; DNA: TGCGCCAGCAGCTCAGGACAGCCTCAAGAGACCCAGTACTTC
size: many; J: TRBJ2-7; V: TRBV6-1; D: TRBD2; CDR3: CASSRSGVYEQYF; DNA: TGTGCCAGCAGTAGGAGCGGGGTATACGAGCAGTACTTC
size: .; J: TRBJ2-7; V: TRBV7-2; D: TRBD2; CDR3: CASSGSGSSHEQYF; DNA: TGTGCCAGCAGCGGCAGCGGGAGTAGTCACGAGCAGTACTTC
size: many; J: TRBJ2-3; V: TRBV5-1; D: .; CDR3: CASSPEWGGQKLVGRTADTQYF; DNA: TGCGCCAGCAGCCCGGAGTGGGGGGGGCAGAAGCTGGTCGGGAGGACCGCGGATACGCAGTATTTT
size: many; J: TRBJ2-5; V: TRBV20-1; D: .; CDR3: CSARVGSAKETQYF; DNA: TGCAGTGCTAGAGTCGGGAGCGCAAAAGAGACCCAGTACTTC
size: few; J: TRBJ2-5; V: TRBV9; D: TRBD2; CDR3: CASSVASGRALETQYF; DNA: TGTGCCAGCAGCGTAGCCAGCGGGAGGGCCCTTGAGACCCAGTACTTC
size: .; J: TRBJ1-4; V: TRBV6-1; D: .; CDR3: CASSPVFRNEKLFF; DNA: TGTGCCAGCAGTCCGGTTTTTCGGAATGAAAAACTGTTTTTT
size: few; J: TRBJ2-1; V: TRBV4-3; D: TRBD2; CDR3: CASSQPVASGRGEQFF; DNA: TGCGCCAGCAGCCAACCCGTCGCTAGCGGGAGAGGCGAGCAGTTCTTC
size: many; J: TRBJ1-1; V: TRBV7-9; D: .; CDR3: CASSAPGQNTEAFF; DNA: TGTGCCAGCAGCGCCCCGGGACAGAACACTGAAGCTTTCTTT
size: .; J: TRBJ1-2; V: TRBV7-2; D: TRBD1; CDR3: CASSEGQGRGGYTF; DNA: TGTGCCAGCAGCGAGGGACAGGGTAGGGGTGGCTACACCTTC
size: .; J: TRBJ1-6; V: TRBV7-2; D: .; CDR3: CASSLVGFSPLHF; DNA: TGTGCCAGCAGCTTAGTAGGGTTTTCACCCCTCCACTTT
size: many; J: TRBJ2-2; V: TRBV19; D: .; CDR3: CASTRRGVDTGELFF; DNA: TGTGCCAGTACCCGGAGAGGGGTTGACACCGGGGAGCTGTTTTTT
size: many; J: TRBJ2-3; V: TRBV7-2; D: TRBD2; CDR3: CASSQGLFTDTQYF; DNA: TGTGCCAGCAGTCAGGGACTATTCACAGATACGCAGTATTTT
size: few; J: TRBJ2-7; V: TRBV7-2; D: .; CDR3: CASRPPGGPYEQYF; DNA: TGTGCCAGCAGACCCCCGGGGGGCCCTTACGAGCAGTACTTC
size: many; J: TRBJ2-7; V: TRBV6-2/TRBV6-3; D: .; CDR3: CASSYPPSGRTYEQYF; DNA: TGTGCCAGCAGTTACCCACCCTCGGGACGGACCTACGAGCAGTACTTC
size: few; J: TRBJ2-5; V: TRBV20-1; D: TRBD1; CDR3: CSARDRDRGETQYF; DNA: TGCAGTGCTAGAGACCGGGACAGGGGAGAGACCCAGTACTTC
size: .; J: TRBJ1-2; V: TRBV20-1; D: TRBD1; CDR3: CSRDSYGYTF; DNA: TGCAGCAGGGACAGCTATGGCTACACCTTC
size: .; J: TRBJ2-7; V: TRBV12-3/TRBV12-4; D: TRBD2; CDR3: CASSLLAGGRGLPYEQYF; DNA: TGTGCCAGCAGTTTGCTAGCGGGAGGCCGTGGTTTGCCCTACGAGCAGTACTTC
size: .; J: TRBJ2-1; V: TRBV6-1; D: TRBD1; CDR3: CASSKTGAYNEQFF; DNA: TGTGCCAGCAGTAAGACAGGGGCCTACAATGAGCAGTTCTTC
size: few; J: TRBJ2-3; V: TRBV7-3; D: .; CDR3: CASSLMASAGDTQYF; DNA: TGTGCCAGCAGCTTAATGGCTAGCGCTGGAGATACGCAGTATTTT
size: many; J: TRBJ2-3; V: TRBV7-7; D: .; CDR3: CASSQSGTDTQYF; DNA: TGTGCTAGCAGCCAATCAGGCACAGATACGCAGTATTTT
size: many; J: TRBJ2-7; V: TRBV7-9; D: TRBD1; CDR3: CASSPPIRDSRSYEQYF; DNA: TGTGCCAGCAGCCCTCCTATACGGGACAGTCGTTCCTACGAGCAGTACTTC
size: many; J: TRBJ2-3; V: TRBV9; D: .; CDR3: CASSVVPQHTDTQYF; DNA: TGTGCCAGCAGCGTAGTTCCTCAACACACAGATACGCAGTATTTT
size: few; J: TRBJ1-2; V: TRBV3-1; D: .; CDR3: CASSPILGANYGYTF; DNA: TGTGCCAGCAGCCCTATTCTAGGGGCTAACTATGGCTACACCTTC
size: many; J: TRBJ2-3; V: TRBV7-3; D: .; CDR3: CASSLGGPPDTQYF; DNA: TGTGCCAGCAGCTTAGGTGGGCCACCCGATACGCAGTATTTT
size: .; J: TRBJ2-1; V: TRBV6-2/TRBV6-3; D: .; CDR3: CASRAAALGNEQFF; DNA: TGTGCCAGCCGCGCAGCGGCTTTGGGGAATGAGCAGTTCTTC
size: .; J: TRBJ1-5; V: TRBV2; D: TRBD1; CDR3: CASSGGQNSNQPQHF; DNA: TGTGCCAGCAGTGGGGGACAGAATAGCAATCAGCCCCAGCATTTT
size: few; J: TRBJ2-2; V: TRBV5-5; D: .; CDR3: CASSRGLLGIAGELFF; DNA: TGTGCCAGCAGCCGAGGGTTATTAGGTATCGCCGGGGAGCTGTTTTTT
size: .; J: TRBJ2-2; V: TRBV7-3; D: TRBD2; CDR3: CASGGRLAGSTGELFF; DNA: TGTGCCAGCGGCGGTCGACTAGCGGGGAGCACCGGGGAGCTGTTTTTT
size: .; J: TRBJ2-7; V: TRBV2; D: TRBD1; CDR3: CASSIPGTGVYEQYF; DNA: TGTGCCAGCAGTATTCCCGGGACAGGGGTATACGAGCAGTACTTC
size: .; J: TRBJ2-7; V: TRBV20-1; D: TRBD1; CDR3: CSAGGGTGPEQYF; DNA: TGCAGTGCTGGAGGGGGGACAGGGCCCGAGCAGTACTTC
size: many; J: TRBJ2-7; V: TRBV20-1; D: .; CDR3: CSATDRTYEQYF; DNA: TGCAGTGCCACGGACCGAACCTACGAGCAGTACTTC
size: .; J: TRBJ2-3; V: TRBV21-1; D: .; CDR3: CASSIEWGQLIFPDTQYF; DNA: TGTGCCAGCAGCATCGAGTGGGGACAGCTTATTTTCCCAGATACGCAGTATTTT
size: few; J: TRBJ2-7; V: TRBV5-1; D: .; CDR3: CASTFAHSYEQYF; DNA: TGCGCCAGCACTTTTGCGCACTCCTACGAGCAGTACTTC
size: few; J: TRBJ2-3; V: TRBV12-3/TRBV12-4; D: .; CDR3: CASSWGLLGSTDTQYF; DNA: TGTGCCAGCAGTTGGGGACTTCTGGGTAGCACAGATACGCAGTATTTT
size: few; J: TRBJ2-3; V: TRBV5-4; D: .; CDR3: CASSSRESVDTQYF; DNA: TGTGCCAGCAGCTCCAGGGAGTCAGTAGATACGCAGTATTTT
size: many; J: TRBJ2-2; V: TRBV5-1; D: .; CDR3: CASSSDRGGTGELFF; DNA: TGCGCCAGCAGCTCAGACCGAGGGGGCACCGGGGAGCTGTTTTTT
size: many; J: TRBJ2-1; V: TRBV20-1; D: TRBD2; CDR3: CSARVAGVVEQFF; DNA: TGCAGTGCTAGAGTTGCGGGAGTTGTTGAGCAGTTCTTC
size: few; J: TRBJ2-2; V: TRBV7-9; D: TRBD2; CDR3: CASSLPRGGTGELFF; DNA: TGTGCCAGCAGCCTCCCTCGGGGGGGAACCGGGGAGCTGTTTTTT